The 26 T cell receptor beta chains presented below share a single source sample, sequenced in a study of shared clonotypes between healthy human individuals. Data came from immunoSEQ multiplex PCR; TCRdb stores just in-frame clones and leaves some out. The data contain more than 1.2 million clones, 98% of them singletons. Sequencing used naive CD4+ T cells sorted from blood. Subset meaning: CD45RA+ positively selected. These receptors were obtained from a man aged 30 to 45 in good health.

V is TRBV5-4 and J is TRBJ2-7, with 8 bases matching TRBD2. Germline V lookup: CDR1 SGHNT, CDR2 YYREEE (reference sequence). CDR3 length equals 15 residues. Trimming took 0 bases from V and 4 from J; bases not matched to a gene: 6. CDR3 in DNA: TGTGCCAGCAGCTTGGGGACTAGCAGTTTATACGAGCAGTACTTC. Protein sequence: CASSLGTSSLYEQYF.

The V call is TRBV11-2, the J call TRBJ1-1, with D hard to call. There are 14 residues in the CDR3. V lost 4 bases and J lost 0, with 9 bases in between. Germline CDR1 SGHAT, CDR2 FQNNGV. The DNA of the CDR3 is TGTGCCAGCAGCTCGGACGGCATGAACACTGAAGCTTTCTTT. Translation: CASSSDGMNTEAFF. The full variable domain, in which reference TRBV11-2 and TRBJ1-1 provide the parts outside the CDR3, is EAGVAQSPRYKIIEKRQSVAFWCNPISGHATLYWYQQILGQGPKLLIQFQNNGVVDDSQLPKDRFSAERLKGVDSTLKIQPAKLEDSAVYLCASSSDGMNTEAFFGQGTRLTVV.

V is TRBV7-6 and J is TRBJ2-1, with 11 positions matching TRBD2. Germline trimming cut 5 bases from V and 6 bases from J; bases unmatched to any gene: 6. Germline CDR1 reads SGHVS; CDR2 reads FNYEAQ. The CDR3 is made up of 15 amino acids. CDR3: CASSPSGLAVNEQFF. The CDR3 DNA is TGTGCCAGCAGCCCATCGGGACTAGCGGTCAATGAGCAGTTCTTC.

This chain joins TRBV28 and TRBJ2-7, with D possibly being TRBD2 (6 bases). Germline lookup yields CDR1 MDHEN and CDR2 SYDVKM. V was cut by 7 bases and J by 3 bases, with 13 bases left in between. The CDR3 is made up of 13 amino acids. CDR3 protein: CASNTGGLYEQYF. As DNA, the CDR3 is TGTGCCAGCAACACTGGGGGACTCTACGAGCAGTACTTC.

The chain is built from TRBV30 and TRBJ2-1; D gene uncertain. This CDR3 is built from 14 residues. V shed 5 bases and J shed 7 bases, with 18 bases lying between them. In germline, CDR1 is GTSNPN, CDR2 SVGIG (reference sequence). CDR3 in amino acids: CAWSLGPSFNEQFF. CDR3 DNA sequence: TGTGCCTGGTCTTTAGGACCCAGTTTTAATGAGCAGTTCTTC.

This chain joins TRBV5-1 and TRBJ2-2; 7 bases agree with TRBD1. J was trimmed by 0 bases and V by 9 bases; bases with no gene match: 11. The CDR3 is 16 residues long. CDR1 and CDR2 from the germline V gene are SGHRS and YFSETQ. CDR3 coding DNA: TGCGCCACCCAGGCCAGGCAGGGGGCGAACACCGGGGAGCTGTTTTTT. This encodes CATQARQGANTGELFF.

V and J are TRBV5-1 and TRBJ2-1; 9 nucleotides line up with TRBD2. Germline V gives CDR1 SGHRS, CDR2 YFSETQ. The CDR3 extends over 16 amino acids. V trimming: 4 bases; J trimming: 5 bases; junction bases outside the gene matches: 10. The DNA of the CDR3 is TGCGCCAGCAGCCAACGGGCGGGAGGGCCCGACAATGAGCAGTTCTTC. Translating gives CASSQRAGGPDNEQFF.

The chain has TRBV11-2 and TRBJ1-1; D gene ambiguous. Germline V CDR1 and CDR2: SGHAT, FQNNGV. The CDR3 has 14 residues. V was clipped by 0 bases and J by 7 bases, with 12 bases between them. CDR3 loop: CASSLDHGEGEAFF. The CDR3 DNA reads as TGTGCCAGCAGCTTAGATCACGGGGAAGGTGAAGCTTTCTTT.

The chain joins TRBV10-3 to TRBJ1-1; D remains unclear. Deletions cut 6 bases from V and 4 bases from J, with 12 bases between. The germline V gene encodes CDR1 ENHRY and CDR2 SYGVKD. The CDR3 is 13 residues long. CDR3 region: CAISGDMITEAFF. The CDR3 DNA sequence: TGTGCCATCAGCGGAGACATGATCACTGAAGCTTTCTTT.

This sequence joins TRBV9 and TRBJ1-1; TRBD1 matches 8 bases. This CDR3 has 15 amino acids. Germline values: CDR1 SGDLS, CDR2 YYNGEE. Losses at the gene ends were 2 bases for V and 1 base for J; bases not matched to a gene: 4. The CDR3 DNA sequence: TGTGCCAGCAGCGTCCTACAGGGGGAGAACACTGAAGCTTTCTTT. Its translation is CASSVLQGENTEAFF.

The chain joins TRBV19 to TRBJ1-5; D uncertain. The germline V gene has CDR1 LNHDA and CDR2 SQIVND (reference sequence). The CDR3 totals 12 residues. V was trimmed by 6 bases and J by 3 bases, leaving 6 bases between them. CDR3 sequence reads: CASRRSNQPQHF. The CDR3 bases are TGTGCCAGTAGGCGCTCCAATCAGCCCCAGCATTTT. Based on the CDR3 plus reference TRBV19 and TRBJ1-5, the full variable domain is DGGITQSPKYLFRKEGQNVTLSCEQNLNHDAMYWYRQDPGQGLRLIYYSQIVNDFQKGDIAEGYSVSREKKESFPLTVTSAQKNPTAFYLCASRRSNQPQHFGDGTRLSIL.

The chain carries TRBV7-2 and TRBJ2-3, with 15 nucleotides matching TRBD2. This CDR3 has 18 amino acids. CDR1 SGHTA and CDR2 FQGNSA come from the germline V gene. Trimming at V came to 7 bases and at J to 2 bases, leaving 10 bases not matched to a gene. Here the CDR3 reads CASTGTSGRIGATDTQYF. CDR3 coding DNA: TGTGCCAGCACCGGGACTAGCGGGAGGATTGGGGCCACAGATACGCAGTATTTT.

This chain joins TRBV5-1 and TRBJ2-2; D assignment may be TRBD1 or TRBD2 (5 bases each). The CDR3 has 14 residues. From germline, CDR1 is SGHRS and CDR2 YFSETQ. The V end lost 5 bases, the J end lost 4 bases, and 12 bases lay between the germline ends. DNA of the CDR3: TGCGCCAGCAGTAGGGCAGGGACCACCGGGGAGCTGTTTTTT. Amino acid sequence: CASSRAGTTGELFF.

This sequence joins TRBV6-5 and TRBJ2-7; possibly TRBD1 or TRBD2 for D (6 bases each). The CDR3 has 13 amino acids. CDR1 is MNHEY and CDR2 is SVGAGI in the germline V gene. V lost 6 bases and J 0 bases, leaving 9 bases between the germline ends. The CDR3 region has the DNA TGTGCCAGCAGCTCGGGGGCCTCCTACGAGCAGTACTTC. It translates to CASSSGASYEQYF.

The count of this clone is one. V gene TRBV4-1 combines with J gene TRBJ1-4, with D perhaps matching TRBD1 (6 bases). The germline CDR1 and CDR2 sequences are MGHRA and YSYEKL. The CDR3 is made up of 14 amino acids. Trimming stripped 6 bases from V and 14 bases from J, with 22 bases between. CDR3 protein: CASRAPGQGPMLFF. The DNA of the CDR3 is TGCGCCAGCAGGGCACCGGGACAAGGCCCTATGCTGTTTTTT.

The chain has TRBV28 and TRBJ2-1; D is uncertain. Germline CDR1 and CDR2: MDHEN and SYDVKM. The CDR3 totals 13 residues. Trimming took 9 bases from V and 8 from J, leaving 17 bases between them. CDR3 DNA: TGTGCCAGTAACCGACCCAGCTTGCATGAGCAGTTCTTC. This gives the protein CASNRPSLHEQFF.

This chain connects TRBV27 to TRBJ1-2, with 7 nucleotides matching TRBD1. V trimming: 2 bases; J trimming: 8 bases; junction bases outside the gene matches: 11. Germline CDR1 MNHEY, CDR2 SMNVEV (reference sequence). The CDR3 is 15 amino acids. CDR3 nucleotides: TGTGCCAGCAGTTTACGAGGACAGGAGGTGTGGGGCTACACCTTC. It yields the protein CASSLRGQEVWGYTF.

The rearrangement joins TRBV19 to TRBJ1-5; tentatively, D is TRBD1 (5 bases). CDR1 is LNHDA, CDR2 SQIVND, per germline (reference sequence). The V end lost 4 bases, the J end lost 5 bases, and 15 bases lay between the germline ends. This CDR3 has 15 amino acids. In DNA form, the CDR3 reads TGTGCCAGTAGTAAGGTCAGGGCAGAGTATCAGCCCCAGCATTTT. Protein: CASSKVRAEYQPQHF.

The chain has TRBV2 and TRBJ1-5; no reliable D call. The germline V and J ends were trimmed by 3 bases and 2 bases, with 11 bases remaining between them. Germline loops: CDR1 SNHLY, CDR2 FYNNEI. This CDR3 is 15 amino acids long. The CDR3 reads CASSESGFGNQPQHF. The CDR3 DNA is TGTGCCAGCAGTGAGTCGGGGTTTGGCAATCAGCCCCAGCATTTT.

The rearrangement links TRBV14 to TRBJ1-1, with no clear D. V was pared by 0 bases and J by 1 base, with 21 bases between. CDR1 and CDR2 (germline): SGHDN, FVKESK. The CDR3 runs to 19 residues. The CDR3 region is CASSQDSARILPRNTEAFF. The CDR3 DNA sequence: TGTGCCAGCAGCCAAGATAGCGCCCGAATTTTACCCCGGAACACTGAAGCTTTCTTT.

This rearrangement joins TRBV9 to TRBJ2-5, with D possibly matching TRBD2 (6 bases). The CDR3 runs to 15 residues. Between the trimmed V and J ends, which lost 3 bases and 1 base, there was a span of 13 bases. The germline gives CDR1 SGDLS, CDR2 YYNGEE. CDR3 coding DNA: TGTGCCAGCAGCGGTAAGACCGGGGGCCAAGAGACCCAGTACTTC. Translated: CASSGKTGGQETQYF.

This clone was counted a single time. The chain joins TRBV27 to TRBJ1-4; a possible D gene is TRBD1 (5 bases). V was clipped by 6 bases and J by 7 bases, with 15 bases between them. Germline V lookup: CDR1 MNHEY, CDR2 SMNVEV (reference sequence). The CDR3 is made up of 14 amino acids. CDR3 amino acids: CASRQAIESEKLFF. The DNA for the CDR3 is TGTGCCAGCAGACAGGCCATCGAGAGTGAAAAACTGTTTTTT.

Worth noting for this clone: Other DNA sequences within the sample encode an identical CDR3. The V gene is TRBV7-8, the J gene TRBJ1-1, with no clear D. This CDR3 spans 13 amino acids. Germline CDR1 SGHVS, CDR2 FQNEAQ. Trimming took off 4 bases at V and 1 base at J, with 7 bases between the two ends. Here the CDR3 reads CASSSGRNTEAFF. The CDR3 DNA reads as TGTGCCAGCAGCTCCGGGCGGAACACTGAAGCTTTCTTT.

The V and J genes are TRBV7-9 and TRBJ2-3; D uncertain. This CDR3 contains 17 residues. From germline, CDR1 is SEHNR and CDR2 FQNEAQ (reference sequence). The V and J ends lost 8 bases and 6 bases respectively, with 27 bases between them. CDR3 DNA sequence: TGTGCCAGCCAACAAGGAGAGTGGGCCACCCTCGGGGATACGCAGTATTTT. It codes for CASQQGEWATLGDTQYF. The entire variable domain, with the rest obtained from reference TRBV7-9 and TRBJ2-3, is as follows: DTGVSQNPRHKITKRGQNVTFRCDPISEHNRLYWYRQTLGQGPEFLTYFQNEAQLEKSRLLSDRFSAERPKGSFSTLEIQRTEQGDSAMYLCASQQGEWATLGDTQYFGPGTRLTVL.

J is TRBJ1-2 and V is TRBV7-2; tentatively, D is TRBD1 (5 bases). CDR1 is SGHTA and CDR2 is FQGNSA in the germline V gene. V lost 5 bases and J 4 bases, leaving 14 bases between the germline ends. The CDR3 runs to 14 residues. The CDR3 region has the DNA TGTGCCAGCAGCGAGTCGGGGGTGGTCTATGGCTACACCTTC. Translation gives CASSESGVVYGYTF.

This clone was detected only once. The sample contains more than one DNA sequence encoding this CDR3. The rearrangement links TRBV29-1 to TRBJ2-5; the D is unclear. Trimming stripped 5 bases from V and 0 bases from J, with 7 bases between. The CDR3 is 12 amino acids. Germline-derived CDR1 and CDR2 are SQVTM and ANQGSEA. CDR3 residues: CSVRRDQETQYF. CDR3 bases: TGCAGCGTTCGACGGGACCAAGAGACCCAGTACTTC.